This T cell receptor (beta chain) is drawn from a study of blood T cell repertoires in COVID-19. Study-wide background: PBMCs, B-cell-depleted T cells, or T cells were the source of the cDNA or gDNA that made up the material.

Enrolled through a virtual design, the participants were between roughly 18 and 90 years of age and came from 24 US areas. During the 2 weeks before they entered the study, exposed participants had met someone with a PCR-confirmed or clinician-diagnosed COVID-19 case. Looked up from germline, CDR1 is LNHDA and CDR2 is SQIVND (reference sequence). CDR3 length: 13 amino acids. Trimming shortened V by 4 bases and J by 6 bases, and 10 bases separated the two germline ends. Clones were read by immunoSEQ multiplex PCR, and TCRdb kept only the in-frame ones, dropping some. The repertoire holds fewer than 250,000 clones, with approximately 83% as singletons.

The sequenced sample was PBMCs or T cells enriched from blood (not recorded which). This chain uses TRBV19 with TRBJ1-5, with D hard to call. This TCR was sampled from a woman aged 40 to 49 who had been exposed to COVID-19. This CDR3 is CASSTGMGQPQHF. Here the CDR3 DNA reads TGTGCCAGTAGTACGGGGATGGGTCAGCCCCAGCATTTT.